Listed below are T cell receptor beta chains from one sample, sequenced in a study of T cells in tuberculosis. Produced via immunoSEQ multiplex PCR; TCRdb's table is partial and in-frame only. The top ten hold approximately 4.2% of the sample, which has around 40,000 clones, around 94% seen once. Sequencing used PBMCs, obtained at tuberculosis diagnosis. Receptor source: an adult with tuberculosis. Both conserved end residues are part of each CDR3. Each record gives: V gene, J gene, clone size, CDR3 length, D gene, CDR3 protein, CDR3 DNA. A D gene is named only where the DNA matches it firmly. Clone size is not always given. Where it is, it says once, few, many or a class for expanded clones.

>TRBV7-8|TRBJ1-1|few|13|-
CASSIRAANEAFF
TGTGCCAGCAGCATCAGGGCCGCGAATGAAGCTTTCTTT
>TRBV11-2|TRBJ2-7|medium-sized|15|TRBD2
CASSLVQRGTYEQYF
TGTGCCAGCAGCTTAGTCCAGCGGGGGACCTACGAGCAGTACTTC
>TRBV30|TRBJ1-6|-|14|-
CAWEGEAANSPLHF
TGTGCCTGGGAAGGGGAGGCCGCTAATTCACCCCTCCACTTT
>TRBV4-3|TRBJ1-2|-|15|-
CASSQMHQVYGGYTF
TGCGCCAGCAGCCAAATGCACCAGGTATACGGTGGCTACACCTTC
>TRBV19|TRBJ1-5|-|18|-
CASTEPRARGSYNQPQHF
TGTGCCAGTACTGAACCCCGGGCTAGGGGGTCTTACAATCAGCCCCAGCATTTT
>TRBV2|TRBJ1-1|-|12|-
CASSEGGGAAFF
TGTGCCAGCAGTGAAGGCGGGGGGGCAGCTTTCTTT
>TRBV5-5|TRBJ1-1|-|14|-
CASTSEPTNTEAFF
TGTGCCAGCACTTCGGAACCGACTAACACTGAAGCTTTCTTT
>TRBV5-1|TRBJ2-7|-|14|TRBD1
CASSLETGVYEQYF
TGCGCCAGCAGCTTGGAGACAGGGGTTTACGAGCAGTACTTC
>TRBV11-3|TRBJ2-7|-|12|-
CASSFDSPEQYF
TGTGCCAGCAGCTTTGATAGCCCCGAGCAGTACTTC
>TRBV5-1|TRBJ2-1|-|14|TRBD1
CASSLEGTGGFQFF
TGCGCCAGCAGCTTGGAGGGGACAGGGGGTTTTCAGTTCTTC
>TRBV6-1|TRBJ2-7|-|18|-
CASSEAPDSTRKTYEQYF
TGTGCCAGCAGTGAAGCCCCCGACAGCACGCGTAAAACCTACGAGCAGTACTTC
>TRBV7-8|TRBJ1-1|-|12|TRBD1
CASSRGRNEAFF
TGTGCCAGCAGCAGGGGGCGGAATGAAGCTTTCTTT
>TRBV7-2|TRBJ2-7|-|15|TRBD2
CASSLGTSGSYEQYF
TGTGCCAGCAGCTTAGGGACTAGCGGGAGCTACGAGCAGTACTTC
>TRBV7-6|TRBJ2-1|-|17|TRBD2
CASSLLTSGGAYNEQFF
TGTGCCAGCAGCCTACTAACTAGCGGGGGGGCCTACAATGAGCAGTTCTTC
>TRBV5-6|TRBJ2-7|-|14|-
CASSLGTGGYEQYF
TGTGCCAGCAGCCTGGGGACCGGAGGCTACGAGCAGTACTTC
>TRBV5-1|TRBJ2-1|-|12|TRBD1
CATLTGSGEQFF
TGCGCCACCTTGACAGGGTCGGGTGAGCAGTTCTTC
>TRBV28|TRBJ2-7|-|14|-
CASSLSRQPYEQYF
TGTGCCAGCAGTTTATCCCGACAGCCCTACGAGCAGTACTTC
>TRBV19|TRBJ2-7|-|15|TRBD2
CASSLRTSGSYEQYF
TGTGCCAGTAGTCTCCGGACTAGCGGCTCCTACGAGCAGTACTTC
>TRBV30|TRBJ2-1|-|15|-
CAWSGGGPGAGEQFF
TGTGCCTGGAGCGGCGGTGGGCCAGGGGCAGGGGAGCAGTTCTTC
>TRBV5-1|TRBJ2-7|once|15|TRBD1
CASTELAGGGYEQYF
TGCGCCAGCACCGAGCTTGCAGGGGGCGGCTACGAGCAGTACTTC